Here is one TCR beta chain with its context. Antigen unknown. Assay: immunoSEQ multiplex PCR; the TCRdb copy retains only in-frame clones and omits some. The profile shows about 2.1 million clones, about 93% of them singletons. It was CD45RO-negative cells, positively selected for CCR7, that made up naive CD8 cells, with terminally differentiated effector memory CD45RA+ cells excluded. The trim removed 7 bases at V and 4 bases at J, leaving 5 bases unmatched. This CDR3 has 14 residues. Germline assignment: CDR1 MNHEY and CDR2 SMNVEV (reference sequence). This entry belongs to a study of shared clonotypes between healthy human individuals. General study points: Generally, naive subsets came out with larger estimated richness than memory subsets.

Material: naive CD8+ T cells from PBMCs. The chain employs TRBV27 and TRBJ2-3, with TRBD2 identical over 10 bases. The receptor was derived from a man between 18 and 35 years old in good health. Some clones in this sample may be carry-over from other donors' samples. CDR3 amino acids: CASKLAGLPDTQYF. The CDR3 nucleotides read TGTGCCAGCAAACTAGCGGGGTTGCCAGATACGCAGTATTTT.